The 5 T cell receptor beta chains below all came from one sample that was sequenced in a study of shared clonotypes between healthy human individuals. Generated by immunoSEQ multiplex PCR, the TCRdb table keeps only in-frame clones and is missing some. This sample has 550,000 to 750,000 clones, with roughly nine tenths found just once. Naive CD8 cells lacked CD45RO, underwent positive selection for CCR7 and left out terminally differentiated effector memory CD45RA+ cells. Sequencing used naive CD8+ T cells sorted from blood. The receptor set was obtained from a man aged 25 to 45 in good health.

The V call is TRBV29-1, the J call TRBJ2-7; 9 nucleotides line up with TRBD2. After removal of 3 bases from V and 3 bases from J, the junction contained 9 bases not matched to a gene. This CDR3 region has 15 residues. Germline CDR1 reads SQVTM; CDR2 reads ANQGSEA. The CDR3 reads CSVDGTSSAGYEQYF. The CDR3 DNA follows: TGCAGCGTTGATGGGACTAGCTCCGCGGGCTACGAGCAGTACTTC.

This chain links TRBV1 with TRBJ1-5. TRBV1 is given as a pseudogene. The CDR3 extends over 15 amino acids. The CDR3 coding sequence is TGCACCAGCACCAAACCGGGATGCAGCAATCAGCCCCAGCATTTT. Residues: CTSTKPGCSNQPQHF.

The chain employs TRBV28 and TRBJ1-1; no reliable D call. The CDR3 runs to 14 residues. The V gene's germline CDR1 is MDHEN and CDR2 SYDVKM. V was cut by 7 bases and J by 0 bases, with 12 bases left in between. CDR3: CASIFTRVNTEAFF. In nucleotides, the CDR3 is TGTGCCAGCATTTTTACTCGGGTGAACACTGAAGCTTTCTTT.

The CDR3: CASSPRQNTEAFF. In DNA form, the CDR3 reads TGTGCCAGCTCACCACGACAGAACACTGAAGCTTTCTTT. The chain is built from TRBV18 and TRBJ1-1; the D is unclear. Germline V CDR1 and CDR2: KGHSH, LQKENI. The V end was cut by 1 base, the J end by 1 base, with 4 bases between. There are 13 residues in the CDR3. Using reference TRBV18 and TRBJ1-1 for the parts outside the CDR3, the full variable domain is NAGVMQNPRHLVRRRGQEARLRCSPMKGHSHVYWYRQLPEEGLKFMVYLQKENIIDESGMPKERFSAEFPKEGPSILRIQQVVRGDSAAYFCASSPRQNTEAFFGQGTRLTVV.

The CDR3 protein is CASLAGTSNYGYTF. The CDR3 DNA reads as TGTGCCAGCCTCGCCGGCACATCTAACTATGGCTACACCTTC. The chain links TRBV28 to TRBJ1-2; unclear D gene. The V gene lost 8 bases and the J gene lost 0 bases, with 13 bases spanning the gap. The germline gives CDR1 MDHEN, CDR2 SYDVKM. This CDR3 is 14 amino acids long.